This T cell receptor (beta chain) was captured in a study of T cells in Graves' hyperthyroidism and ophthalmopathy. There were TCR beta CDR3 regions amplified from RNA transcripts. First-round RT-PCR of the TCR CDR3 relied on the HTBI primer set. One entry per CDR3 protein results from TCRdb running MiXCR on the multiplex PCR reads. Found here are roughly 290,000 distinct CDR3 sequences, roughly 13% of them singletons; the top ten hold 7% to 9.5%. The sequence came from a woman aged 40 to 50 with Graves' hyperthyroidism. Input material: blood.

DNA of the CDR3: TGCGCCAGCAGCCAATTTCCCGAGGGGACTGAAGCTTTCTTT. It codes for CASSQFPEGTEAFF. This rearrangement joins TRBV4-1 to TRBJ1-1, with D perhaps matching TRBD1 (5 bases). The V gene lost 2 bases and the J gene lost 5 bases, with 12 bases spanning the gap. From germline, CDR1 is MGHRA and CDR2 YSYEKL. The CDR3 sequence is 14 residues long.